The rows below give T cell receptor beta chains drawn from one sample of a study of cytomegalovirus exposure and HLA in healthy donors. Profiling relied on immunoSEQ multiplex PCR, and the TCRdb table lists in-frame clones only, not all of them. The data show 150,000 to 200,000 clones, roughly 80% seen once. Input material: PBMCs. The source of these receptors is a woman aged 18-29 years in good health and CMV-seronegative. Each CDR3 is given with its conserved first and last residue. The D gene is left open where the match is weak. For some rows the clone size is stated as once, few or many, or as a class when expanded; others skip it.

DNA: TGTGCCAGTAGTATAGATTCTTGGGCGCCGGGCTACACCTTC; CDR3: CASSIDSWAPGYTF; V: TRBV19; D: .; J: TRBJ1-2; size: .
DNA: TGTGCCAGCAGTTTAATTACTAGCGGCTCCTACAATGAGCAGTTCTTC; CDR3: CASSLITSGSYNEQFF; V: TRBV28; D: TRBD2; J: TRBJ2-1; size: .
DNA: TGTGCCAGCAGTCTACAGGGATACTATAATTCACCCCTCCACTTT; CDR3: CASSLQGYYNSPLHF; V: TRBV6-5; D: .; J: TRBJ1-6; size: .
DNA: TGTGCCAGCAGTGGGACAGGTTTACAAGAGACCCAGTACTTC; CDR3: CASSGTGLQETQYF; V: TRBV6-1; D: TRBD1; J: TRBJ2-5; size: .
DNA: TGCGCCAGCAGCCCAGACTTAGCGGGAGCTTTAGAGCAGTACTTC; CDR3: CASSPDLAGALEQYF; V: TRBV4-3; D: TRBD2; J: TRBJ2-5; size: once
DNA: TGTGCCAGCAGTCCCGGGACAGGGCTCTACTATGGCTACACCTTC; CDR3: CASSPGTGLYYGYTF; V: TRBV27; D: TRBD1; J: TRBJ1-2; size: .
DNA: TGCGCCAGCAGCTTGGGACTAGCGGGAGGCACAGATACGCAGTATTTT; CDR3: CASSLGLAGGTDTQYF; V: TRBV5-1; D: TRBD2; J: TRBJ2-3; size: few
DNA: TGTGCCTGGAGTGTTGTACAGTCCTCTGAAGCTTTCTTT; CDR3: CAWSVVQSSEAFF; V: TRBV30; D: .; J: TRBJ1-1; size: few
DNA: TGCGCCAGCAGCCAAGATTTCGGGGGGTCCTACGAGCAGTACTTC; CDR3: CASSQDFGGSYEQYF; V: TRBV4-3; D: TRBD2; J: TRBJ2-7; size: .
DNA: TGTGCCAGCAGTTTTCTACAAGACAGGGGGAGGGGGACCCAGTACTTC; CDR3: CASSFLQDRGRGTQYF; V: TRBV27; D: TRBD1; J: TRBJ2-5; size: once
DNA: TGTGCCAGCAGTTTACGCGGGCGCACCAGCGAGACCCAGTACTTC; CDR3: CASSLRGRTSETQYF; V: TRBV27; D: .; J: TRBJ2-5; size: .
DNA: TGCGCCAGCAGCCAAGATGGTGGGGGGGACACCGGGGAGCTGTTTTTT; CDR3: CASSQDGGGDTGELFF; V: TRBV4-3; D: TRBD2; J: TRBJ2-2; size: .
DNA: TGTGCTGCTACGGGACAGGCCTATAGCAATCAGCCCCAGCATTTT; CDR3: CAATGQAYSNQPQHF; V: TRBV6-4; D: TRBD1; J: TRBJ1-5; size: .
DNA: TGTGCCAGCAGCCCTCACCCTTGGAGCAGCAATCAGCCCCAGCATTTT; CDR3: CASSPHPWSSNQPQHF; V: TRBV6-6; D: .; J: TRBJ1-5; size: .
DNA: TGTGCCAGCAGTTTGATAGGGAGCCAGCCCCAGCATTTT; CDR3: CASSLIGSQPQHF; V: TRBV27; D: .; J: TRBJ1-5; size: .
DNA: TGTGCCAGCAGCCCCGCCGCGGCAGCCTTACAGGATGAGCAGTTCTTC; CDR3: CASSPAAAALQDEQFF; V: TRBV11-2; D: .; J: TRBJ2-1; size: .
DNA: TGTGCCAGCAGCGGCCGGACAGTTACTGAAGCTTTCTTT; CDR3: CASSGRTVTEAFF; V: TRBV11-2; D: .; J: TRBJ1-1; size: .
DNA: TGCGCCAGCAGCTCGGGACAGCCTAATGAAAAACTGTTTTTT; CDR3: CASSSGQPNEKLFF; V: TRBV5-1; D: TRBD1; J: TRBJ1-4; size: few
DNA: TGTGCCAGCAGTTTTCCTGTCCCGGGACAGGGGGCTTATGGCTACACCTTC; CDR3: CASSFPVPGQGAYGYTF; V: TRBV2; D: TRBD1; J: TRBJ1-2; size: .
DNA: TGTGCCAGCAGCCTAGGGGGCCTGCACGATGAGCAGTTCTTC; CDR3: CASSLGGLHDEQFF; V: TRBV7-9; D: TRBD1; J: TRBJ2-1; size: .
DNA: TGTGCCAGCAGCTCCACTACTAGCACAGATACGCAGTATTTT; CDR3: CASSSTTSTDTQYF; V: TRBV7-9; D: .; J: TRBJ2-3; size: .
DNA: TGTGCCAGTAGTATAGAGCCGGGCGGGAACTATGGCTACACCTTC; CDR3: CASSIEPGGNYGYTF; V: TRBV19; D: .; J: TRBJ1-2; size: .
DNA: TGCGCCAGCAGCAGGTTCTACAGGGGTTCTTTCGTCTTC; CDR3: CASSRFYRGSFVF; V: TRBV5-1; D: TRBD1; J: TRBJ2-1; size: .
DNA: TGCGCCAGCACCTGGGACAGCTACAATGAGCAGTTCTTC; CDR3: CASTWDSYNEQFF; V: TRBV5-1; D: TRBD1; J: TRBJ2-1; size: .
DNA: TGTGCCTGGATCACGGGACTAGCGGGAGTGGATACGCAGTATTTT; CDR3: CAWITGLAGVDTQYF; V: TRBV30; D: TRBD2; J: TRBJ2-3; size: .
DNA: TGTGCCAGCTCATCACCCGGGACAGGGAACTATGGCTACACCTTC; CDR3: CASSSPGTGNYGYTF; V: TRBV18; D: TRBD1; J: TRBJ1-2; size: .
DNA: TGTGCCAGCTCAATAGCGGGATTCGGCGTCGAGCAGTTCTTC; CDR3: CASSIAGFGVEQFF; V: TRBV18; D: TRBD2; J: TRBJ2-1; size: .
DNA: TGTGCCAGTAGTATAGATCCGTCTTTCGGGAGCCCGGAGTTAAATGAGCAGTTCTTC; CDR3: CASSIDPSFGSPELNEQFF; V: TRBV19; D: .; J: TRBJ2-1; size: once
DNA: TGTGCCAGCAGCTTAGTGCGGGAAGCAGAGACCCAGTACTTC; CDR3: CASSLVREAETQYF; V: TRBV7-9; D: .; J: TRBJ2-5; size: .
DNA: TGTGCCAGCAGCCCTACAGGGAGAGTAAACTACGAGCAGTACTTC; CDR3: CASSPTGRVNYEQYF; V: TRBV28; D: .; J: TRBJ2-7; size: .
DNA: TGTGCCAGCAGCTCCGGGACTAGCGGGAGTGGGGAGCTGTTTTTT; CDR3: CASSSGTSGSGELFF; V: TRBV7-6; D: TRBD2; J: TRBJ2-2; size: .
DNA: TGTGCCAGCAGTCCCGGGACAGGGGGGAACATTCAGTACTTC; CDR3: CASSPGTGGNIQYF; V: TRBV27; D: TRBD1; J: TRBJ2-4; size: .
DNA: TGTGCCAGCGGGGCCTTCGGGGGCTACACCTTC; CDR3: CASGAFGGYTF; V: TRBV27; D: .; J: TRBJ1-2; size: .
DNA: TGTGCCAGCTCCAGTTTGAGGGGGCTGAACACTGAAGCTTTCTTT; CDR3: CASSSLRGLNTEAFF; V: TRBV28; D: TRBD1; J: TRBJ1-1; size: once
DNA: TGTGCCAGCGGGCCACCCTTGGGGACAGGGAGTAGGAGGGTGGGCAATCAGCCCCAGCATTTT; CDR3: CASGPPLGTGSRRVGNQPQHF; V: TRBV2; D: TRBD1; J: TRBJ1-5; size: .
DNA: TGTGCCAGCAGCTACAGGGGACAGGGGGAGCATGAAAAACTGTTTTTT; CDR3: CASSYRGQGEHEKLFF; V: TRBV6-5; D: TRBD1; J: TRBJ1-4; size: .
DNA: TGTGCCAGCAGGCACAGGAACACCGGGGAGCTGTTTTTT; CDR3: CASRHRNTGELFF; V: TRBV28; D: .; J: TRBJ2-2; size: once
DNA: TGTGCCAGCTCACCGCAGGGGGTCTCCAAAAACATTCAGTACTTC; CDR3: CASSPQGVSKNIQYF; V: TRBV18; D: TRBD1; J: TRBJ2-4; size: .
DNA: TGTGCCAGCAGTGGACTAGCGGGAGATCGGCAAGAGACCCAGTACTTC; CDR3: CASSGLAGDRQETQYF; V: TRBV28; D: TRBD2; J: TRBJ2-5; size: .
DNA: TGTGCCAGCAGTCCGGGGTGGGACTACGAGCAGTACTTC; CDR3: CASSPGWDYEQYF; V: TRBV28; D: .; J: TRBJ2-7; size: .
DNA: TGCGCCAGCAGCCAAGAGGAGGGGAGGAAGAACACTGAAGCTTTCTTT; CDR3: CASSQEEGRKNTEAFF; V: TRBV4-1; D: .; J: TRBJ1-1; size: .
DNA: TGTGCCTGGAGCTTGGGCTCTGAAGCTTTCTTT; CDR3: CAWSLGSEAFF; V: TRBV30; D: .; J: TRBJ1-1; size: .
DNA: TGTGCCAGCAGCTCCAGGGGTCGGGATACGCAGTATTTT; CDR3: CASSSRGRDTQYF; V: TRBV7-6; D: .; J: TRBJ2-3; size: .
DNA: TGTGCCAGCAGCTTAGGAGGGTACCAAGAGACCCAGTACTTC; CDR3: CASSLGGYQETQYF; V: TRBV7-2; D: .; J: TRBJ2-5; size: .
DNA: TGTGCCAGCAGCGTAGACGGGAGCCACTACAATGAGCAGTTCTTC; CDR3: CASSVDGSHYNEQFF; V: TRBV9; D: .; J: TRBJ2-1; size: .
DNA: TGCGCCAGCACCGCGGACTTATATGGCTACACCTTC; CDR3: CASTADLYGYTF; V: TRBV23-1; D: .; J: TRBJ1-2; size: .
DNA: TGTGCCAGCAGCCAAGGAACTAGCGGTAGCACAGATACGCAGTATTTT; CDR3: CASSQGTSGSTDTQYF; V: TRBV4-2; D: TRBD2; J: TRBJ2-3; size: .
DNA: TGTGCCAGCAGCAAGACCCAAGGGGTCCGGTACTTC; CDR3: CASSKTQGVRYF; V: TRBV6-1; D: .; J: TRBJ2-5; size: once
DNA: TGTGCCAGCAGCCTCAGTCCGGGACAGGGGTCCTATGGCTACACCTTC; CDR3: CASSLSPGQGSYGYTF; V: TRBV9; D: TRBD1; J: TRBJ1-2; size: .
DNA: TGTGCCAGCAGCCCCGGGACAGGGGGTGAGACCCAGTACTTC; CDR3: CASSPGTGGETQYF; V: TRBV7-2; D: TRBD1; J: TRBJ2-5; size: .
DNA: TGTGCCACCAGCAGAGAATCTCCAACTAGCGGGAGTCCGGGGCAGTACTTC; CDR3: CATSRESPTSGSPGQYF; V: TRBV15; D: TRBD2; J: TRBJ2-7; size: .
DNA: TGTGCCAGCAGACTAGGCGGGAGGCCCTTCGGCGAGCAGTACTTC; CDR3: CASRLGGRPFGEQYF; V: TRBV7-9; D: TRBD2; J: TRBJ2-7; size: .
DNA: TGCGCCAGCAGCTACGGGACAGGGGAAATCAATGAGCAGTTCTTC; CDR3: CASSYGTGEINEQFF; V: TRBV5-1; D: TRBD1; J: TRBJ2-1; size: .
DNA: TGCGCCAGCAGCGGGACAGGGTCGGGGGGCCCCCAGCATTTT; CDR3: CASSGTGSGGPQHF; V: TRBV10-2; D: TRBD1; J: TRBJ1-5; size: few
DNA: TGCGCCAGCAGCCAAGACTGGGGGGGAGTTTATGGCTACACCTTC; CDR3: CASSQDWGGVYGYTF; V: TRBV4-1; D: .; J: TRBJ1-2; size: .
DNA: TGTGCCAGCGGACAGGCCTTTAAACCCCAGCATTTT; CDR3: CASGQAFKPQHF; V: TRBV19; D: TRBD1; J: TRBJ1-5; size: .
DNA: TGTGCCAGCAGCGCGGACAGGGGTCATAGCAATCAGCCCCAGCATTTT; CDR3: CASSADRGHSNQPQHF; V: TRBV5-8; D: TRBD1; J: TRBJ1-5; size: .
DNA: TGTGCCAGTACTGGGGGGGACCTCTCCTCCTACGAGCAGTACTTC; CDR3: CASTGGDLSSYEQYF; V: TRBV19; D: TRBD2; J: TRBJ2-7; size: .
DNA: TGCAGTGCCGATGGCCGCCAGGTGGCTTTCTTT; CDR3: CSADGRQVAFF; V: TRBV20-1; D: .; J: TRBJ1-1; size: once
DNA: TGTGCCAGCAGTGACAGGGGGGCAGAAGAAAAACTGTTTTTT; CDR3: CASSDRGAEEKLFF; V: TRBV6-1; D: TRBD1; J: TRBJ1-4; size: .